This T cell receptor beta chain was obtained from a study of cytomegalovirus exposure and HLA in healthy donors. Findings of the study overall: TCR beta V- and J-gene trimming was later associated with a missense DCLRE1C variant.

On this clone itself: Its antigen is unknown. This sample also contains other DNA sequences that code for the same CDR3.

CDR1 SGDLS and CDR2 YYNGEE come from the germline V gene. CDR3 length: 16 residues. Trimming took off 3 bases at V and 4 bases at J, with 17 bases between the two ends. A multiplex PCR was run with 60 Vbeta primers and 13 Jbeta primers. Sequencing was performed with immunoSEQ multiplex PCR; in TCRdb, only in-frame clones are kept and a portion is missing. The sample has under 150,000 clones, about 60% seen once; the top ten hold 8% to 10%. The specimen was PBMCs. This sequence originates from a man in his forties in good health and CMV-seropositive. The V and J genes are TRBV9 and TRBJ1-3; TRBD1 might be the D (6 bases). The CDR3: CASSALTGLSGNTIYF. The CDR3 DNA is TGTGCCAGCAGCGCGCTTACAGGGCTGTCGGGAAACACCATATATTTT.